This TCR beta chain was sequenced in a study of blood T cell repertoires in COVID-19. The CDR3 has 20 amino acids. Germline values: CDR1 SGDLS, CDR2 YYNGEE. Trimming at V came to 5 bases and at J to 2 bases, leaving 20 bases not matched to a gene. In the source study's methods: For nucleated cells, counts were estimated from reference gene primer amplification. Some clones are missing from TCRdb's copy, which holds only in-frame ones; the method was immunoSEQ multiplex PCR. That table furnishes V, J and clone size, whereas the DNA furnished D and trimming. The table lists 220,000 or so clones, around 80% of them singletons.

The sample was peripheral blood. This sequence joins TRBV9 and TRBJ2-3, with TRBD2 matching over 10 bases. The clonotype was recovered from a woman aged 70 to 79 with acute or convalescent COVID-19. CDR3 loop: CASSRNYLAGGQPNTDTQYF. The CDR3 DNA follows: TGTGCCAGCAGTCGAAACTATTTAGCGGGAGGCCAACCGAACACAGATACGCAGTATTTT. Together with reference TRBV9 and TRBJ2-3, the CDR3 gives the full variable domain: DSGVTQTPKHLITATGQRVTLRCSPRSGDLSVYWYQQSLDQGLQFLIQYYNGEERAKGNILERFSAQQFPDLHSELNLSSLELGDSALYFCASSRNYLAGGQPNTDTQYFGPGTRLTVL.